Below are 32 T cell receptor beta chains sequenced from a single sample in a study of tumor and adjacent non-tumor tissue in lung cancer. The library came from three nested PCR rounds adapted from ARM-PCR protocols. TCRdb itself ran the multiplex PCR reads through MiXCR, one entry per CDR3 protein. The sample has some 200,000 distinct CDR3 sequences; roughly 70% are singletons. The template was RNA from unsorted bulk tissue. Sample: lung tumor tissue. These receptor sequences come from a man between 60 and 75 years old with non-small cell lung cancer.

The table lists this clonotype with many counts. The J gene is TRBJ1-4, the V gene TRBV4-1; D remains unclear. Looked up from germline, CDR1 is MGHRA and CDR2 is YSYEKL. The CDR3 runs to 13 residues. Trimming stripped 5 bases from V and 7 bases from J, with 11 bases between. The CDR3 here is CASSSLFGEKLFF. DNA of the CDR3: TGCGCCAGCAGCTCCTTATTTGGTGAAAAACTGTTTTTT.

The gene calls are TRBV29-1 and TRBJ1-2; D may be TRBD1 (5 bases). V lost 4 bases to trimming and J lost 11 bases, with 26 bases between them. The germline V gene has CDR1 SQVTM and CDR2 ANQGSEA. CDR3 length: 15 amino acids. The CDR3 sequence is CSVVSRTSPWAGYTF. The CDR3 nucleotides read TGCAGCGTTGTTTCCCGGACAAGTCCCTGGGCCGGTTACACCTTC.

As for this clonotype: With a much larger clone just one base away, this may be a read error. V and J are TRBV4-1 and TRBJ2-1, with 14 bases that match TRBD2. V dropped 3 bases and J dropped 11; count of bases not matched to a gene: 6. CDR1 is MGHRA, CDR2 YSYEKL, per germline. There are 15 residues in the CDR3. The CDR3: CASSQGLAGENKQFF. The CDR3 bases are TGCGCCAGCAGCCAGGGACTAGCGGGAGAAAATAAGCAGTTCTTC.

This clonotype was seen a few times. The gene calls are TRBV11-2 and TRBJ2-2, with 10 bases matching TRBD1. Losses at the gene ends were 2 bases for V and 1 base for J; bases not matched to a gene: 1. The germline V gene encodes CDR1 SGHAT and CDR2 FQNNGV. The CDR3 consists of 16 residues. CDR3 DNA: TGTGCCAGCAGCTTAAGGACAGGGGGGAACACCGGGGAGCTGTTTTTT. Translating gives CASSLRTGGNTGELFF. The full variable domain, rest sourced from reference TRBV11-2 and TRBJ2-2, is EAGVAQSPRYKIIEKRQSVAFWCNPISGHATLYWYQQILGQGPKLLIQFQNNGVVDDSQLPKDRFSAERLKGVDSTLKIQPAKLEDSAVYLCASSLRTGGNTGELFFGEGSRLTVL.

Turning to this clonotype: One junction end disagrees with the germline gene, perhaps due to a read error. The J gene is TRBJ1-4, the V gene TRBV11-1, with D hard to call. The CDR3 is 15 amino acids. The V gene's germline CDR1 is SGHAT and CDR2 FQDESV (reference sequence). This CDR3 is CASSPCLEASEKLFF. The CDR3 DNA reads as TGTGCCAGCAGCCCTTGCCTGGAGGCGTCTGAAAAACTCTTTTTT. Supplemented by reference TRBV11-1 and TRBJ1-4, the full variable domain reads EAEVAQSPRYKITEKSQAVAFWCDPISGHATLYWYRQILGQGPELLVQFQDESVVDDSQLPKDRFSAERLKGVDSTLKIQPAELGDSAMYLCASSPCLEASEKLFFGSGTQLSVL.

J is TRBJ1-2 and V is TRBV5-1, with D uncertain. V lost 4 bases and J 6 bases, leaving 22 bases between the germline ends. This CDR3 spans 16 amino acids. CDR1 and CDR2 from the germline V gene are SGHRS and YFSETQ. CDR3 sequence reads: CASSRTRGALVDGYTF. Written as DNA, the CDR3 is TGCGCCAGCAGCCGCACCCGCGGTGCCCTAGTCGATGGCTACACCTTC.

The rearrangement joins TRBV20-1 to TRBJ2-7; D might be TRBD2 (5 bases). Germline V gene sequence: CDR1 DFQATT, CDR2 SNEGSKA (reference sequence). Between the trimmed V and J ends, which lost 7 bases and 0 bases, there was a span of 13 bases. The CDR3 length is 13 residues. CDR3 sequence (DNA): TGCAGTGGCCTACGGCGGGCCTCCTACGAGCAGTACTTC. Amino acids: CSGLRRASYEQYF.

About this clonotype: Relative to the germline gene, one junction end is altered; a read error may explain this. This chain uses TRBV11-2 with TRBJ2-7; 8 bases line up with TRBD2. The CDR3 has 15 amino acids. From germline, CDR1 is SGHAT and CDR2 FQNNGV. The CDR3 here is CANSLADLLAGDQYF. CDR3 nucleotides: TGTGCCAACAGCCTTGCGGACCTGCTAGCGGGCGATCAGTACTTC.

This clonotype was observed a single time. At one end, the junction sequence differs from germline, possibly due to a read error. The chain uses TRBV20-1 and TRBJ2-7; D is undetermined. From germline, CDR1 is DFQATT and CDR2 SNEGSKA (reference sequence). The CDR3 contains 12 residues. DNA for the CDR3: TGCAGTGCCTTATTGGACGGCTACGGGCAGTACTTC. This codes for CSALLDGYGQYF.

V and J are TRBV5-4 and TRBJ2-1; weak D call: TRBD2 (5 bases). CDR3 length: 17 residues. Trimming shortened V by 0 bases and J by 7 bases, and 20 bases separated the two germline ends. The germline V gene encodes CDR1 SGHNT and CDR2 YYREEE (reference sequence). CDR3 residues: CASSLGGWTGRQNEQFF. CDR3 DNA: TGTGCCAGCAGCTTGGGAGGGTGGACGGGAAGGCAGAATGAGCAGTTCTTC.

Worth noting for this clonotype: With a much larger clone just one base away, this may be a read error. The CDR3: CSAVQGDRKTQYF. DNA for the CDR3: TGCAGTGCAGTACAGGGGGATAGGAAGACCCAGTACTTC. The chain employs TRBV20-1 and TRBJ2-5; 8 bases agree with TRBD1. Trimming removed 6 bases from V and 6 bases from J; junction bases left unmatched: 9. The CDR3 length is 13 residues. Per the germline V gene, CDR1 is DFQATT and CDR2 is SNEGSKA (reference sequence).

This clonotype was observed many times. The CDR3 reads CSVPLRGGAGGSGNIQYF. DNA for the CDR3: TGCAGCGTCCCGCTGCGGGGGGGAGCGGGGGGTTCGGGAAACATTCAGTACTTC. V gene TRBV29-1 combines with J gene TRBJ2-4, with 9 bases aligning to TRBD2. V trimming: 6 bases; J trimming: 6 bases; junction bases outside the gene matches: 21. The CDR3 runs to 18 residues. Germline assignment: CDR1 SQVTM and CDR2 ANQGSEA.

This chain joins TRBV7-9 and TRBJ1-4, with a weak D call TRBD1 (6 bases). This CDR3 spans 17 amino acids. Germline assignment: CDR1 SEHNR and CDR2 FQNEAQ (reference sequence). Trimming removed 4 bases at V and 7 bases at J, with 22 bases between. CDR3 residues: CASSSPGVEVVGEKLFF. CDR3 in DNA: TGTGCCAGCAGCTCCCCAGGGGTCGAAGTCGTCGGTGAAAAACTGTTTTTT.

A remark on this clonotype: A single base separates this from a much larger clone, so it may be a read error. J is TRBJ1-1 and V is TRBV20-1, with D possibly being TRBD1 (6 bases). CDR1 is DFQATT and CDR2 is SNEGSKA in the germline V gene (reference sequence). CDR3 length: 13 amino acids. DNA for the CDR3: TGCAGTGCTAGAGATGGGGGCGACACTGAAACTTTCTTT. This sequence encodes CSARDGGDTETFF.

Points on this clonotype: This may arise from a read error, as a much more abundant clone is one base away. The chain's CDR3 is CRVVRREAYNEQFF. For the CDR3, the DNA is TGCAGAGTTGTCCGTAGGGAGGCCTACAATGAGCAGTTCTTC. The chain recombines TRBV29-1 with TRBJ2-1, with TRBD2 as a possible D gene (6 bases). The CDR3 runs to 14 residues. The germline gives CDR1 SQVTM, CDR2 ANQGSEA.

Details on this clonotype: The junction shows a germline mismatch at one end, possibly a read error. CDR3 loop: CSARDLGTGNYYKQYF. Written as DNA, the CDR3 is TGCAGTGCTAGAGATCTTGGGACTGGGAACTACTACAAGCAGTACTTC. The chain combines TRBV20-1 with TRBJ2-7; D possibly corresponds to TRBD2 (6 bases). Per the germline V gene, CDR1 is DFQATT and CDR2 is SNEGSKA (reference sequence). This CDR3 is built from 16 residues.

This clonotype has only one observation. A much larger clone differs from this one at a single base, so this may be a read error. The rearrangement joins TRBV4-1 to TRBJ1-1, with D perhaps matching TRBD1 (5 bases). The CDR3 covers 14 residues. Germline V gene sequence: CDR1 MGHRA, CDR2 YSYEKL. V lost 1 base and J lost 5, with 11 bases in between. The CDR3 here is CASSQGQGWTEAFF. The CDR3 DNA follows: TGCGCCAGCAGCCAAGGTCAGGGTTGGACTGAAGCTTTCTTT.

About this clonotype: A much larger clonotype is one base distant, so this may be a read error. Here the CDR3 reads CASSYVPGHGSYTF. The CDR3 DNA follows: TGTGCCAGCAGTTACGTCCCGGGACATGGGAGCTACACCTTC. J is TRBJ1-2 and V is TRBV6-5; a possible D gene is TRBD1 (6 bases). V was cut by 2 bases and J by 9 bases, with 16 bases left in between. Germline V gives CDR1 MNHEY, CDR2 SVGAGI. The CDR3 is 14 residues long.

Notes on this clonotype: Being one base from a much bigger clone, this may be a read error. DNA of the CDR3: TGCAGTGGTAGCAGGGCTAGCGGGGGGGTGAGGGGTGAGCAGTTCTTC. Translation: CSGSRASGGVRGEQFF. J is TRBJ2-1 and V is TRBV20-1; 12 bases match TRBD2. V dropped 7 bases and J dropped 9; count of bases not matched to a gene: 16. The CDR3 contains 16 residues. Germline V gene lookup returns CDR1 DFQATT and CDR2 SNEGSKA (reference sequence).

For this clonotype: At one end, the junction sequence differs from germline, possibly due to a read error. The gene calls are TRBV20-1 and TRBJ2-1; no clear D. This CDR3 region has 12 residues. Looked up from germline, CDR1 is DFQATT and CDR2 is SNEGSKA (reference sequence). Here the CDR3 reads CSARKDGNEQFF. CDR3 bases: TGTAGTGCTAGAAAAGACGGTAATGAGCAGTTCTTC.

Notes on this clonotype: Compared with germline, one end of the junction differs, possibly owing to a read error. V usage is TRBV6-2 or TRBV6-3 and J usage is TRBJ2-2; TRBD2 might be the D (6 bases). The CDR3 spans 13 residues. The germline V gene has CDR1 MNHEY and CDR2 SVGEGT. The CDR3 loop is CASRAGNTGQLSF. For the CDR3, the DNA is TGTGCCAGCAGGGCGGGAAATACCGGGCAGCTGTCTTTT.

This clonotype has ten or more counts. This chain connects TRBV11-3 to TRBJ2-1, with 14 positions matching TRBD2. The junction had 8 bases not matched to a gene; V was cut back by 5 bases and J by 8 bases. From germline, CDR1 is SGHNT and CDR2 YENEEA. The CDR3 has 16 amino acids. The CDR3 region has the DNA TGTGCCAGCAGCGTATCCGGGACTAGCGGGAGACATGAGCAGTTCTTC. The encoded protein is CASSVSGTSGRHEQFF.

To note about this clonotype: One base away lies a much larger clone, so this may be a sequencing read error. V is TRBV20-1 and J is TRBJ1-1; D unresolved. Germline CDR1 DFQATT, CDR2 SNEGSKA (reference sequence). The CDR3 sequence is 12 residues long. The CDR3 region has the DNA TGCAGTACTAGAGGTTGGAGGACTGAAGCTTTCTTT. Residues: CSTRGWRTEAFF.

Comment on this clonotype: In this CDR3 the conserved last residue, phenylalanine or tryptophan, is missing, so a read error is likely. The chain's CDR3 is CASSPRDRDDEQYL. The CDR3 bases are TGTGCCAGCAGCCCGCGGGACAGGGACGACGAGCAGTACCTC. The rearrangement joins TRBV11-3 to TRBJ2-7; 9 bases agree with TRBD1. Germline loops: CDR1 SGHNT, CDR2 YENEEA. V gave up 5 bases and J gave up 5 bases; unmatched junction bases: 7. The CDR3 consists of 14 residues.

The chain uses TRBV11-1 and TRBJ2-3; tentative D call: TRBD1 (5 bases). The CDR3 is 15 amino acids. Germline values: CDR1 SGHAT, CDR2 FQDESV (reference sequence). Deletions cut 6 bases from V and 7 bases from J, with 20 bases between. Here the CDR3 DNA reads TGTGCCAGCAGGTCCCCAGTCCTCAGGACAAATACGCAGTATTTT. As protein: CASRSPVLRTNTQYF.

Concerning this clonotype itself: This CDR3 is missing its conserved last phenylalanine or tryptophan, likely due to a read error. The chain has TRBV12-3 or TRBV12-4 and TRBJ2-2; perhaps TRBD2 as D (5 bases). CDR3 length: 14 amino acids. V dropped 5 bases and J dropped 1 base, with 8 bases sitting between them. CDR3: CASSIGENTGELFY. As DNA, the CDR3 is TGTGCCAGCAGTATCGGGGAGAACACCGGGGAGCTGTTTTAT.

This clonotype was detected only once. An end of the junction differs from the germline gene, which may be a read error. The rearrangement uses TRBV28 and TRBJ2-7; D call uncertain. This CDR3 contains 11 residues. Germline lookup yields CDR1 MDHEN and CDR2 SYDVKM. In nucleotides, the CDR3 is TGTGTCAGCAGCTCCTCACGCGAGCAGTACTTC. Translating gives CVSSSSREQYF.

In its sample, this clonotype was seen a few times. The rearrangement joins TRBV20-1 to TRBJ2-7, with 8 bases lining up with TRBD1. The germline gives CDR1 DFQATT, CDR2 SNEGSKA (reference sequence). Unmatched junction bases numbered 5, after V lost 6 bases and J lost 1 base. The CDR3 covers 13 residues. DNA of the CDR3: TGCAGTGCACGGGACAGGCTATCCTACGAGCAGTACTTC. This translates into CSARDRLSYEQYF.

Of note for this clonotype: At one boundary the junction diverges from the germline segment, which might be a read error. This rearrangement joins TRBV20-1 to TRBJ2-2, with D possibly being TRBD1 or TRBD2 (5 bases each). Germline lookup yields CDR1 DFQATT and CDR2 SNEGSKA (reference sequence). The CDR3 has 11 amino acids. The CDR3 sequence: CSASIAGDLFF. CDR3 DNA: TGCAGTGCCTCCATTGCCGGGGACCTGTTTTTT.

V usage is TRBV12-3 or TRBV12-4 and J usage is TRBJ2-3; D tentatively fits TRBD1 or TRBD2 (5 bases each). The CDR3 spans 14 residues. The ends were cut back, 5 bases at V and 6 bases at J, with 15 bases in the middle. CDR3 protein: CASSIGTRHDTQYF. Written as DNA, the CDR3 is TGTGCCAGCAGTATCGGGACCCGCCATGATACGCAGTATTTT.

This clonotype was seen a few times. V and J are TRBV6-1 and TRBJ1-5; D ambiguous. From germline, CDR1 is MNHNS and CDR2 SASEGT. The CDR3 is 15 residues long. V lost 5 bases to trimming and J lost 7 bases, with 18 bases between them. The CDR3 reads CASSQPGISEQPQHF. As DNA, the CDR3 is TGTGCCAGCAGTCAGCCGGGTATTTCGGAGCAGCCCCAGCATTTT.

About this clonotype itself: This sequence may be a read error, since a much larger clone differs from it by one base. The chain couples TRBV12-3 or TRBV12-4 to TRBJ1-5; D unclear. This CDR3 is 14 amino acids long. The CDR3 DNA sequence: TGTTCCAGCAGTCTCAGAAATGGCAATCAGCCCCAGCATTTT. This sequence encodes CSSSLRNGNQPQHF.